These 27 T cell receptor beta chains share one sample of origin, sequenced in a study of technical replicates of blood from a few donors. Sequencing was performed with immunoSEQ multiplex PCR; in TCRdb, only in-frame clones are kept and a portion is missing. The profile shows approximately 80,000 clones, roughly 98% of them singletons. The material sequenced was T cells isolated from PBMCs. The receptor set was obtained from a human donor in good health.

The chain joins TRBV11-3 to TRBJ1-1; D unclear. The CDR3 is made up of 12 amino acids. Germline CDR1 is SGHNT and CDR2 is YENEEA. Between the trimmed V and J ends, which lost 7 bases and 0 bases, there was a span of 6 bases. CDR3 DNA: TGTGCCAGCACAGGTTTGAACACTGAAGCTTTCTTT. Amino acids: CASTGLNTEAFF.

This sequence joins TRBV5-1 and TRBJ1-2; a possible D gene is TRBD1 (5 bases). V lost 0 bases to trimming and J lost 4 bases, with 10 bases between them. Looked up from germline, CDR1 is SGHRS and CDR2 is YFSETQ. The CDR3 loop spans 14 amino acids. CDR3 residues: CASSLVAGPYGYTF. The CDR3 DNA follows: TGCGCCAGCAGCTTGGTAGCAGGGCCCTATGGCTACACCTTC.

The chain is built from TRBV2 and TRBJ1-1; no clear D gene. This CDR3 region has 12 residues. Trimming removed 6 bases from V and 1 base from J, with 6 bases in between. Germline CDR1 SNHLY, CDR2 FYNNEI. This chain's CDR3 is CASREENTEAFF. In nucleotides, the CDR3 is TGTGCCAGCAGGGAGGAGAACACTGAAGCTTTCTTT.

The chain carries TRBV11-3 and TRBJ2-5; 7 bases map to TRBD1. Germline V CDR1 and CDR2: SGHNT, YENEEA. The CDR3 has 12 residues. V was clipped by 6 bases and J by 10 bases; unmatched bases: 8. DNA of the CDR3: TGTGCCAGCAGTGGTGTTCAGGGGGACCAGTACTTC. It encodes CASSGVQGDQYF.

The chain combines TRBV18 with TRBJ1-3; D call uncertain. Germline CDR1 and CDR2: KGHSH and LQKENI. The CDR3 has 15 residues. V was pared by 8 bases and J by 6 bases, with 20 bases between. CDR3 residues: CASAPSVGSQNTIYF. The CDR3 DNA is TGTGCCAGCGCGCCGTCCGTGGGGAGCCAAAACACCATATATTTT.

The rearrangement joins TRBV15 to TRBJ1-1; no definite D call. Germline V gene data show CDR1 as LNHNV and CDR2 as YYDKDF (reference sequence). CDR3 length: 16 residues. Trimming cost V 0 bases and J 6 bases, with 17 bases left between them. This CDR3 is CATSRDREGLRAEAFF. The CDR3, as DNA: TGTGCCACCAGCAGAGATCGAGAGGGTTTGCGGGCTGAAGCTTTCTTT. The full variable domain, completed using reference TRBV15 and TRBJ1-1, is DAMVIQNPRYQVTQFGKPVTLSCSQTLNHNVMYWYQQKSSQAPKLLFHYYDKDFNNEADTPDNFQSRRPNTSFCFLDIRSPGLGDTAMYLCATSRDREGLRAEAFFGQGTRLTVV.

The CDR3 DNA reads as TGTGCCAGCAGCTTAGCGGGACATTCACATGCAACTAATGAAAAACTGTTTTTT. Translating it yields CASSLAGHSHATNEKLFF. The chain carries TRBV7-6 and TRBJ1-4; the D gene is possibly TRBD1 (6 bases). V was pared by 0 bases and J by 0 bases, with 14 bases between. This CDR3 has 18 residues. CDR1 and CDR2 (germline): SGHVS, FNYEAQ.

The chain uses TRBV7-9 and TRBJ1-2, with D perhaps matching TRBD1 (5 bases). V was trimmed by 4 bases and J by 4 bases, leaving 19 bases between them. Germline-derived CDR1 and CDR2 are SEHNR and FQNEAQ (reference sequence). This CDR3 has 16 residues. CDR3 sequence (DNA): TGTGCCAGCAGCTCCCGGGACGGACGGGAGGGCTATGGCTACACCTTC. Protein: CASSSRDGREGYGYTF.

This clone was recorded once. V is TRBV2 and J is TRBJ1-5; 7 bases line up with TRBD1. Per the germline V gene, CDR1 is SNHLY and CDR2 is FYNNEI. V shed 9 bases and J 4 bases; nucleotides not matched to a gene: 9. This CDR3 has 14 residues. For the CDR3, the DNA is TGTGCCAGTGACAGGGAAGCGGTAAATCAGCCCCAGCATTTT. Amino acid sequence: CASDREAVNQPQHF.

The chain has TRBV6-1 and TRBJ2-7; tentatively, D is TRBD1 (6 bases). Germline CDR1 MNHNS, CDR2 SASEGT. Trimming left V 7 bases short and J 3 bases short, with 13 bases between. The CDR3 extends over 13 amino acids. This chain's CDR3 is CASIADSIYEQYF. The CDR3 nucleotides are TGTGCCAGCATTGCGGACAGCATCTACGAGCAGTACTTC.

The V and J genes are TRBV6-1 and TRBJ1-1, with TRBD1 identical over 9 bases. With 5 bases clipped from V and 2 bases from J, the junction kept 3 bases outside the gene matches. This CDR3 has 14 amino acids. Germline V CDR1 and CDR2: MNHNS, SASEGT. CDR3 residues: CASSRDRENTEAFF. The CDR3, as DNA: TGTGCCAGCAGTCGGGACAGGGAAAACACTGAAGCTTTCTTT.

The gene calls are TRBV7-9 and TRBJ1-1; 7 nucleotides line up with TRBD1. Looked up from germline, CDR1 is SEHNR and CDR2 is FQNEAQ (reference sequence). This CDR3 is built from 17 residues. V was clipped by 5 bases and J by 0 bases; unmatched bases: 12. The DNA of the CDR3 is TGTGCCAGCAGCATACACAGGGGATCACCTTTGAACACTGAAGCTTTCTTT. This encodes CASSIHRGSPLNTEAFF.

This chain connects TRBV4-1 to TRBJ1-1; D gene uncertain. CDR1 is MGHRA and CDR2 is YSYEKL in the germline V gene. Trimming stripped 5 bases from V and 0 bases from J, with 10 bases between. The CDR3 spans 14 residues. The CDR3 DNA reads as TGCGCCAGCAGCAGGGCGGGATTGAACACTGAAGCTTTCTTT. It specifies CASSRAGLNTEAFF.

This chain joins TRBV4-1 and TRBJ2-7; D is possibly TRBD1 (6 bases). This CDR3 spans 14 amino acids. V lost 4 bases, J lost 3 bases, and 13 bases lay in between. Germline V gene lookup returns CDR1 MGHRA and CDR2 YSYEKL. CDR3 region: CASSRAGENYEQYF. The CDR3 nucleotides are TGCGCCAGCAGCCGAGCAGGGGAAAACTACGAGCAGTACTTC.

The chain carries TRBV5-6 and TRBJ1-2, with D perhaps TRBD1 (6 bases). The CDR3 sequence is 11 residues long. Germline V CDR1 and CDR2: SGHDT, YYEEEE. Between the trimmed V and J ends, which lost 4 bases and 8 bases, there was a span of 9 bases. The CDR3 protein is CASSLGGGYTF. DNA for the CDR3: TGTGCCAGCAGCCTGGGGGGCGGCTACACCTTC. The full variable domain, completed using reference TRBV5-6 and TRBJ1-2, is DAGVTQSPTHLIKTRGQQVTLRCSPKSGHDTVSWYQQALGQGPQFIFQYYEEEERQRGNFPDRFSGHQFPNYSSELNVNALLLGDSALYLCASSLGGGYTFGSGTRLTVV.

This clone was picked up one time. The gene calls are TRBV29-1 and TRBJ1-1; D not resolved. Germline loops: CDR1 SQVTM, CDR2 ANQGSEA. The V end lost 7 bases, the J end lost 6 bases, and 9 bases lay between the germline ends. CDR3 length: 10 residues. In DNA, the CDR3 is TGCAGCGCCCTGGAGGCTGAAGCTTTCTTT. Encoded protein: CSALEAEAFF.

The V gene is TRBV9, the J gene TRBJ1-1, with a weak D call TRBD1 (6 bases). CDR3 length: 15 amino acids. Trimming pared 0 bases from V and 4 bases from J, leaving 13 bases between. From germline, CDR1 is SGDLS and CDR2 YYNGEE. CDR3 bases: TGTGCCAGCAGCGTAGGAGTGGAAGGGGGCACTGAAGCTTTCTTT. Protein: CASSVGVEGGTEAFF.

This clone was observed once. This chain connects TRBV19 to TRBJ1-2; possible D gene TRBD1, 5 bases. V dropped 1 base and J dropped 3 bases, with 6 bases sitting between them. CDR3 length equals 13 residues. Per germline, CDR1 LNHDA and CDR2 SQIVND (reference sequence). The CDR3 here is CASSIGQHYGYTF. In DNA, the CDR3 is TGTGCCAGTAGTATAGGACAGCACTATGGCTACACCTTC.

The chain joins TRBV7-9 to TRBJ2-7; D is possibly TRBD2 (6 bases). The CDR3 sequence is 18 residues long. Germline CDR1 SEHNR, CDR2 FQNEAQ (reference sequence). The ends were cut back, 5 bases at V and 2 bases at J, with 25 bases in the middle. As DNA, the CDR3 is TGTGCCAGCAGCACTACTCCAATCGCCGCGGGGATAACCTACGAGCAGTACTTC. The encoded protein is CASSTTPIAAGITYEQYF.

This clone came up once. CDR3 bases: TGCGCCAGCAGCTTTCGCGGGACAGTGAACACTGAAGCTTTCTTT. It translates to CASSFRGTVNTEAFF. The J gene is TRBJ1-1, the V gene TRBV4-1; 7 nucleotides align to TRBD1. The ends lost 5 bases at V and 0 bases at J; junction bases unmatched: 6. This CDR3 has 15 amino acids. The germline V gene encodes CDR1 MGHRA and CDR2 YSYEKL.

This clone was detected only once. This chain connects TRBV18 to TRBJ1-6; 12 bases fit TRBD1. CDR3 length: 18 amino acids. V lost 6 bases, J lost 7 bases, and 13 bases stayed unmatched. Per the germline V gene, CDR1 is KGHSH and CDR2 is LQKENI. CDR3 amino acids: CASSPTTAGTGGNSPLHF. The DNA for the CDR3 is TGTGCCAGCTCTCCAACTACCGCCGGGACAGGGGGCAATTCACCCCTCCACTTT. Complete variable domain (other parts from reference TRBV18 and TRBJ1-6): NAGVMQNPRHLVRRRGQEARLRCSPMKGHSHVYWYRQLPEEGLKFMVYLQKENIIDESGMPKERFSAEFPKEGPSILRIQQVVRGDSAAYFCASSPTTAGTGGNSPLHFGNGTRLTVT.

V is TRBV25-1 and J is TRBJ1-4, with D possibly matching TRBD1 (5 bases). Germline loops: CDR1 MGHDK, CDR2 SYGVNS. Trimming left V 6 bases short and J 11 bases short, with 22 bases between. The CDR3 is 15 amino acids. The chain's CDR3 is CASSAPRQLNSKLFF. Written as DNA, the CDR3 is TGTGCCAGCAGCGCTCCAAGACAGCTTAATTCCAAACTGTTTTTT.

V gene TRBV30 combines with J gene TRBJ1-2; D may be TRBD1 (5 bases). The germline V gene encodes CDR1 GTSNPN and CDR2 SVGIG (reference sequence). The length of the CDR3 is 14 residues. Between the trimmed V and J ends, which lost 2 bases and 0 bases, there was a span of 10 bases. The CDR3 DNA reads as TGTGCCTGGAGTTCCACAGGTTCTAACTATGGCTACACCTTC. Translating gives CAWSSTGSNYGYTF.

The rearrangement links TRBV10-2 to TRBJ1-2, with TRBD1 matching 10 bases. The V gene end was trimmed by 4 bases and the J gene end by 8 bases; junction bases not matched to a gene: 10. Germline V gene data show CDR1 as WSHSY and CDR2 as SAAADI. This CDR3 spans 15 amino acids. The CDR3 DNA reads TGCGCCAGCAGTGGTTGGGACAGGGGTAACGCAGGCTACACCTTC. It encodes CASSGWDRGNAGYTF.

The chain recombines TRBV7-9 with TRBJ2-7; 11 nucleotides line up with TRBD2. Germline V lookup: CDR1 SEHNR, CDR2 FQNEAQ (reference sequence). The CDR3 loop spans 14 amino acids. J was trimmed by 3 bases and V by 6 bases; bases with no gene match: 4. The CDR3 spells CASRTSGSNYEQYF. DNA of the CDR3: TGTGCCAGCAGAACTAGCGGGAGTAACTACGAGCAGTACTTC. Full variable domain (outside the CDR3, taken from reference TRBV7-9 and TRBJ2-7): DTGVSQNPRHKITKRGQNVTFRCDPISEHNRLYWYRQTLGQGPEFLTYFQNEAQLEKSRLLSDRFSAERPKGSFSTLEIQRTEQGDSAMYLCASRTSGSNYEQYFGPGTRLTVT.

The J gene is TRBJ2-5, the V gene TRBV7-8; D might be TRBD2 (5 bases). Germline V gene data show CDR1 as SGHVS and CDR2 as FQNEAQ. The CDR3 loop spans 16 amino acids. Trimming took off 8 bases at V and 0 bases at J, with 19 bases between the two ends. DNA for the CDR3: TGTGCCAGCTCCCCGCGGAGGATCGGCCACCAAGAGACCCAGTACTTC. Translating gives CASSPRRIGHQETQYF.

J is TRBJ2-7 and V is TRBV7-9, with 8 bases matching TRBD2. Germline-derived CDR1 and CDR2 are SEHNR and FQNEAQ (reference sequence). This CDR3 is 15 amino acids long. The J segment lost 9 bases and the V segment lost 4 bases, leaving 14 bases of the junction unmatched. The CDR3 is CASSWSEAGVRGQYF. The CDR3 region has the DNA TGTGCCAGCAGCTGGTCGGAAGCGGGAGTGCGTGGGCAGTACTTC.